Listed here is a single TCR beta chain. The antigen it binds to is not known. No base quality information exists; no much larger clone differs at one position. This sample was taken from a study of OX40 agonist ivuxolimab in advanced cancers. Broadly, across the study: Ivuxolimab, which targeted the costimulatory receptor OX40 (CD134), was an agonistic, fully human IgG2 monoclonal antibody. Intravenous ivuxolimab was administered to patients every 2 weeks at six dose levels: 0.01, 0.1, 0.3, 1.5, 3 and 10 mg/kg. Prior anti-PD-1, anti-PD-L1 or anti-CTLA-4 therapy was permitted, and about two fifths of dose-escalation patients had received checkpoint inhibitors. Among the roughly 50 dose-escalation patients, around 19 had hepatocellular carcinoma, roughly 15 melanoma, 9 renal cell carcinoma and 9 head and neck cancer. Partial responses occurred in three dose-escalation patients, of whom one had hepatocellular carcinoma and two had cutaneous melanoma. In the dose-escalation cohort, roughly 82% of patients were male, and the mean age was around 60 years with a range of about 20 to 80. The purpose of peripheral TCRbeta sequencing was to test whether ivuxolimab changed TCR sequence diversity and led to clonal T-cell expansion. The paper covers the monotherapy dose-escalation part of the phase I ivuxolimab trial, which included N ≈ 57 patients. The research as a whole found: In partial responders in the 0.1-3.0 mg/kg groups, normalized peripheral clonal expansion was found to be among the lowest, especially among CD8+ T cells. After ivuxolimab, CD8+ T cells had more expanded clones than CD4+ T cells on average. Low levels of normalized T-cell clonal expansion were also seen in some nonresponding patients. The antigen specificity of the clonally expanded peripheral T cells was not determined. Clonal expansion of both CD4+ and CD8+ blood T cells was observed from baseline to week 6 at doses 0.1 to 3.0 mg/kg.

From the cysteine up to the phenylalanine, the CDR3 has a length of 15 residues. The read is trimmed to its CDR3 DNA, 45 bases read in frame from base 1. CDR1 and CDR2 are drawn from the germline V gene: SGHTA, FQGNSA. V and J lose 5 bases and 3 bases, and a span of 16 bases separates them. The trial excluded patients who had a history of autoimmune disease or who were on systemic immunosuppression. In every dose cohort, peripheral blood was drawn for TCR sequencing at baseline, cycle 4 day 1, and cycle 7 day 1. Samples came from an open-label, multicenter, first-in-human phase I dose-escalation trial of ivuxolimab. Adults with locally advanced or metastatic melanoma, renal cell carcinoma, hepatocellular carcinoma or head and neck squamous cell carcinoma were enrolled in the trial. Before TCR sequencing, CD4+ and CD8+ T cells were separately sorted from peripheral blood. For sequencing of the TCRbeta CDR3 region, genomic DNA was extracted from the sorted cells. The immunoSEQ Assay was used for sequencing of TCRbeta CDR3 regions. Drawn from immuneACCESS, this table holds only the in-frame rearrangements with V and J called that TCRdb kept. Clones are partly lost; checked studies trace under half to an unresolved V gene and leave the rest unexplained. The sample table contains around 79,000 clones; only one count was recorded for about 91% of them. The top ten clonotypes cover 2.3% of the sample.

This sequence was found in an adult with an advanced solid tumor such as melanoma, head and neck, liver or kidney cancer. The input for sequencing was CD4+ or CD8+ T cells sorted from blood, taken in a trial of the OX40 agonist ivuxolimab. The sequence links TRBV7-2 to TRBJ2-5; a weak D assignment points to TRBD2 (5 bases agree). The CDR3 amino acid sequence is: CASSPLGSAKETQYF. The nucleotide sequence reads as follows: TGTGCCAGCAGCCCCCTGGGGAGCGCAAAAGAGACCCAGTACTTC.